This TCR beta chain was captured in a study of OX40 agonist ivuxolimab in advanced cancers. General study findings and limits: Circulating CD4+ and CD8+ T cells showed clonal expansion by week 6 at 0.1 to 3.0 mg/kg. The average count of expanded clones was higher among CD8+ T cells than among CD4+.

This clone was detected a few times. Its antigen is undetermined. Generated by immunoSEQ multiplex PCR, the TCRdb table keeps only in-frame clones and is missing some. This sample has fewer than 85,000 clones; about 92% occur once, and the top ten carry around 0.35%. There are 14 residues in the CDR3. V lost 8 bases, J lost 4 bases, and 7 bases stayed unmatched. The germline CDR1 and CDR2 sequences are SNHLY and FYNNEI. Sequenced material: CD4+ or CD8+ T cells sorted from blood, taken in a trial of the OX40 agonist ivuxolimab. The receptor comes from an adult with an advanced solid tumor such as melanoma, head and neck, liver or kidney cancer. The V gene is TRBV2, the J gene TRBJ1-5; TRBD1 matches at 8 bases. Here the CDR3 reads CASSQGALNQPQHF. For the CDR3, the DNA is TGTGCCAGCTCCCAGGGGGCTCTGAATCAGCCCCAGCATTTT. The full variable domain, rest sourced from reference TRBV2 and TRBJ1-5, is EPEVTQTPSHQVTQMGQEVILRCVPISNHLYFYWYRQILGQKVEFLVSFYNNEISEKSEIFDDQFSVERPDGSNFTLKIRSTKLEDSAMYFCASSQGALNQPQHFGDGTRLSIL.